What follows is one T cell receptor (beta chain) and its context. The sample is drawn from a study of blood T cell repertoires in COVID-19. About the research overall: Sources were T cells, B-cell-depleted T cells, or PBMCs; the material itself was cDNA or gDNA.

The CDR3 totals 17 residues. The germline CDR1 and CDR2 sequences are MNHEY and SVGEGT. Trimming removed 0 bases at V and 1 base at J, with 13 bases between. In the authors' methods: Amplification with reference gene primers provided the estimates of nucleated cell counts. Profiled with immunoSEQ multiplex PCR; TCRdb holds only in-frame clones, not every one. The D gene and trimming were derived from the DNA, and the V and J assignments and clone size from that table. The sample holds roughly 70,000 clones; more than 60% are singletons and the top ten take over 20%. The receptor's source is a man in his sixties with acute or convalescent COVID-19. Sequences were obtained from peripheral blood. V is TRBV6-2 or TRBV6-3 and J is TRBJ1-5, with a possible D match to TRBD1 (6 bases). The CDR3 spells CASSYSSGARSNQPQHF. CDR3 nucleotides: TGTGCCAGCAGTTACTCCTCAGGGGCCAGGAGCAATCAGCCCCAGCATTTT.